The clone carrying this TCR beta chain was observed many times. CDR3 length equals 15 residues. Trimming pared 1 base from V and 2 bases from J, leaving 11 bases between. The germline V gene encodes CDR1 MGHRA and CDR2 YSYEKL. The data originate from a study of T-cell reconstitution after alpha-beta-depleted transplantation in children. Using unique molecular identifiers, the investigators prepared the TCRbeta library. TCRdb itself ran the PCR reads through MiXCR, one entry per CDR3 protein. Seen here are 490,000 or so distinct CDR3 sequences, roughly an eighth observed once, and the top ten hold around 6%.

The source of this sequence is a human donor who donated a stem cell graft to a child with combined immunodeficiency. The specimen was PBMCs from the stem cell graft donor, collected from the stem cell graft. V is TRBV4-1 and J is TRBJ1-1; possible D gene TRBD1, 5 bases. CDR3 sequence reads: CASSQGAGLNTEAFF. The CDR3 nucleotides read TGCGCCAGCAGCCAAGGTGCAGGGCTCAACACTGAAGCTTTCTTT.